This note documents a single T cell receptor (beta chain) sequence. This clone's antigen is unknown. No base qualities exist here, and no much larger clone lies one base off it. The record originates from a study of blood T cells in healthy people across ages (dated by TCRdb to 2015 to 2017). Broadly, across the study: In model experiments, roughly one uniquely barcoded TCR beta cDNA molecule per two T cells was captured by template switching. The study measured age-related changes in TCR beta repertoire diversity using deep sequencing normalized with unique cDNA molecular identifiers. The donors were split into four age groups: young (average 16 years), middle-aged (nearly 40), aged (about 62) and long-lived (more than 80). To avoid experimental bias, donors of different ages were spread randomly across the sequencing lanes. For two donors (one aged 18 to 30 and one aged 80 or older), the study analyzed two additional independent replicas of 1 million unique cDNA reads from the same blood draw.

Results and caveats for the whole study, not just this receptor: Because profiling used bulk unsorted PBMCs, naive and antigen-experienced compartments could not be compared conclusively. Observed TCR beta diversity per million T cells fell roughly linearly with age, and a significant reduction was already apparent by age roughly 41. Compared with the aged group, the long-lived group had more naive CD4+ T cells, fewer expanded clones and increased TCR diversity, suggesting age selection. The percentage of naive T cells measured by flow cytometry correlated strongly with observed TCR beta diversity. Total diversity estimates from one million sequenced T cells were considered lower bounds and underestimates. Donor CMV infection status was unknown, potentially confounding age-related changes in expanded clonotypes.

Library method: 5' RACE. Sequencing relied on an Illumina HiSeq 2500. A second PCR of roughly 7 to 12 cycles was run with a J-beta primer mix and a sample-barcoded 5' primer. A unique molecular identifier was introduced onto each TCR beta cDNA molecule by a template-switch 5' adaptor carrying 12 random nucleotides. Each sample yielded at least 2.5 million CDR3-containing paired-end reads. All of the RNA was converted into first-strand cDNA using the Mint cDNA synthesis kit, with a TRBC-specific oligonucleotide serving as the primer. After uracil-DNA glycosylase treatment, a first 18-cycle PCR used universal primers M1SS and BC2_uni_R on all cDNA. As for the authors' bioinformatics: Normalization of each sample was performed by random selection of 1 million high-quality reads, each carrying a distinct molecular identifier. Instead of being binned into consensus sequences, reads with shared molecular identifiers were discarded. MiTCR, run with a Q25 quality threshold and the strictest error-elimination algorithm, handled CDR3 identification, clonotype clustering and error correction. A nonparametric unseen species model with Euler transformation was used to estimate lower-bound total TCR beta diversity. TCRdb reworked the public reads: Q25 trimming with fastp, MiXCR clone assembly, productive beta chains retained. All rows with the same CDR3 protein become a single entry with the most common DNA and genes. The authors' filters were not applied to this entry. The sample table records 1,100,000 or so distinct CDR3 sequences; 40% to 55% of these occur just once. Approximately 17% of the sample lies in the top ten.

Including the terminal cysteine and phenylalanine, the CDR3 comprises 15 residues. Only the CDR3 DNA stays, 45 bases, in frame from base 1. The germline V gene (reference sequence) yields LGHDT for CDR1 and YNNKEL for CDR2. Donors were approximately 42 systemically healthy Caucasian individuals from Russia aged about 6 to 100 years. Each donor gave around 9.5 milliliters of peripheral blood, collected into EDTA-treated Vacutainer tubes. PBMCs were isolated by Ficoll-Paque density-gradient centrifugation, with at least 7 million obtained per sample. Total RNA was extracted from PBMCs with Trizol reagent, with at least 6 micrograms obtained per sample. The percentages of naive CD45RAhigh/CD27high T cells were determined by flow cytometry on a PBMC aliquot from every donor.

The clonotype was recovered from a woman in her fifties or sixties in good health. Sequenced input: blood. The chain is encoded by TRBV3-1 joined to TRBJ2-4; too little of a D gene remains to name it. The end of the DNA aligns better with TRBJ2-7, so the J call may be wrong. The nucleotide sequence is TGTGCCAGCGGGCCCAGCGCTGGAATGCTCTACGAGCAGTACTTC. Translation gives CASGPSAGMLYEQYF.